This TCR beta chain was retrieved from a study of blood T cell repertoires in COVID-19. Turning to the study itself: Specimens from acute and convalescent COVID-19 originated in the United States, Italy and Spain.

V shed 1 base and J shed 3 bases, with 7 bases lying between them. Germline V CDR1 and CDR2: SGHTA, FQGNSA. This CDR3 comprises 14 residues. Clones were sequenced by immunoSEQ multiplex PCR, and TCRdb holds only the in-frame ones, with some missing. Altogether hundreds of thousands of clones are present, 80% to 90% being singletons, with the ten largest covering more than 1.4%. Sequencing input: peripheral blood. This sequence joins TRBV7-2 and TRBJ1-5; D is perhaps TRBD1 (5 bases). The clonotype was recovered from a woman aged 25 to 39 with active or convalescent COVID-19. Here the CDR3 DNA reads TGTGCCAGCAGCTTAGTCAGGGCCAATCAGCCCCAGCATTTT. This encodes CASSLVRANQPQHF.